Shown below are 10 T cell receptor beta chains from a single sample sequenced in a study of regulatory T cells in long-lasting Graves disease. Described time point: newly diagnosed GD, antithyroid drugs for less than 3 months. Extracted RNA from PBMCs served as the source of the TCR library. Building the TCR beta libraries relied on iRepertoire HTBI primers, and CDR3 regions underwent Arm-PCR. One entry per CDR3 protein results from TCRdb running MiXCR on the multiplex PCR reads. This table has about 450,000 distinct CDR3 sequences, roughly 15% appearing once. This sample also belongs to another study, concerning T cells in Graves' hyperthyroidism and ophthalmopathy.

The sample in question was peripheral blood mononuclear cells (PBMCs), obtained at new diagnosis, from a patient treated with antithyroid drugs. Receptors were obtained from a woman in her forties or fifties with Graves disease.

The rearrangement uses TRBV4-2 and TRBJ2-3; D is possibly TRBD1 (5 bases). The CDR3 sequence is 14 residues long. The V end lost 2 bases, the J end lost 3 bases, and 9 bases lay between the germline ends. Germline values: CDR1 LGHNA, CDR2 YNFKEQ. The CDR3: CASSQQGGTDTQYF. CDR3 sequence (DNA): TGTGCCAGCAGCCAACAGGGTGGGACAGATACGCAGTATTTT.

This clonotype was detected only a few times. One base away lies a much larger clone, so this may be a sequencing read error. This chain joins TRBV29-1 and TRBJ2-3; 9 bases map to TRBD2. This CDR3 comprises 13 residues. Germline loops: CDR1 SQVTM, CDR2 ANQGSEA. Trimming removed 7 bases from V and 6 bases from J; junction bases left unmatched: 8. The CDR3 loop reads CSARGTSKDTQYF. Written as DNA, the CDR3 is TGCAGCGCTAGGGGGACTAGCAAGGATACGCAGTATTTT.

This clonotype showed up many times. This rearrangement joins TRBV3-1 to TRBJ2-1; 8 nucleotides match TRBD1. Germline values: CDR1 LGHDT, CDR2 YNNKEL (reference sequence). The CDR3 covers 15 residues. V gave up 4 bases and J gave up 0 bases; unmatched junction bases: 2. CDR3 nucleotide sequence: TGTGCCAGCAGCCGAACAGGGGGCTCCTACAATGAGCAGTTCTTC. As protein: CASSRTGGSYNEQFF.

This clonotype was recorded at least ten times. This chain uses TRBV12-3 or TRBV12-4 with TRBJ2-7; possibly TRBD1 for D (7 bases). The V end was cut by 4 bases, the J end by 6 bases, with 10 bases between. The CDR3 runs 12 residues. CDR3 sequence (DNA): TGTGCCAGCAGTTACAGGGGAGGCGAGCAGTACTTC. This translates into CASSYRGGEQYF.

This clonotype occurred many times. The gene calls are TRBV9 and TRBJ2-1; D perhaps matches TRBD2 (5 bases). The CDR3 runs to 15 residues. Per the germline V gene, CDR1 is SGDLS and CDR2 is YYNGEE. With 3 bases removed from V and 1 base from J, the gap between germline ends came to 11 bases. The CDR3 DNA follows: TGTGCCAGCAGCGAGGAGGATAGGTCCTACAATGAGCAGTTCTTC. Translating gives CASSEEDRSYNEQFF. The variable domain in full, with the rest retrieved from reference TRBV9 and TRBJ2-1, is DSGVTQTPKHLITATGQRVTLRCSPRSGDLSVYWYQQSLDQGLQFLIQYYNGEERAKGNILERFSAQQFPDLHSELNLSSLELGDSALYFCASSEEDRSYNEQFFGPGTRLTVL.

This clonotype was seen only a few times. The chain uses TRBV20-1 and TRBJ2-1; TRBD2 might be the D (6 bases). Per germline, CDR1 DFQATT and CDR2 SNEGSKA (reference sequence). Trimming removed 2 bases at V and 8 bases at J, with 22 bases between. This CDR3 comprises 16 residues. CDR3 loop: CSARNFSRTSLDEQFF. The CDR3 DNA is TGCAGTGCTAGAAATTTTTCCCGTACTAGCTTGGATGAGCAGTTCTTC.

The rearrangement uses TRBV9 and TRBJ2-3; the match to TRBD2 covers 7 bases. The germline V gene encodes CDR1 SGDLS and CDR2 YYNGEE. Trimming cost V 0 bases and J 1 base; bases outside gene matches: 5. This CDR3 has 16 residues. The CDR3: CASSVVGGPGTDTQYF. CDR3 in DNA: TGTGCCAGCAGCGTAGTGGGAGGGCCCGGCACAGATACGCAGTATTTT.

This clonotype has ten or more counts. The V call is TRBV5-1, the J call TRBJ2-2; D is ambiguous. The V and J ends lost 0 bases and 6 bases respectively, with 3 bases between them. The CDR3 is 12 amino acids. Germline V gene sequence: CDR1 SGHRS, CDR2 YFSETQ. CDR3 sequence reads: CASSLGPGELFF. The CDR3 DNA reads TGCGCCAGCAGCTTGGGTCCCGGGGAGCTGTTTTTT.

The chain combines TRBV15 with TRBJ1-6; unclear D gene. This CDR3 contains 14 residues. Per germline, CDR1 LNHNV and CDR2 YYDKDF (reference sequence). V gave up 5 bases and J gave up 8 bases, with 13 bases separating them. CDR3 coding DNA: TGTGCCACCAGCGATACTTGGACCTATTCACCCCTCCACTTT. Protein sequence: CATSDTWTYSPLHF.

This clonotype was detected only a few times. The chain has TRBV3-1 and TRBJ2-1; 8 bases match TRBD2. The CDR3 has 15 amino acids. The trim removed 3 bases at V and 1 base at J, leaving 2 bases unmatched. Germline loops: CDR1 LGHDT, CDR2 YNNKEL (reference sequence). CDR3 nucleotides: TGTGCCAGCAGCCATTCGGGAGGGTCCTACAATGAGCAGTTCTTC. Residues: CASSHSGGSYNEQFF.